The T cell receptor beta chain described here comes from a study of T cells after yellow fever vaccination. Study-wide results and limits: There was a small share of clonotypes that showed up in both the CD4 and CD8 compartments. A weaker secondary response peaked on day 5, the primary on day 15.

About this clonotype itself: Its specificity is unknown.

The CDR3 sequence is 16 residues long. V lost 6 bases to trimming and J lost 5 bases; unmatched junction nucleotides: 10. CDR1 is SGDLS and CDR2 is YYNGEE in the germline V gene. Each CDR3 protein gets one entry after TCRdb re-called the 5' RACE reads with MiXCR. The table lists about 630,000 distinct CDR3 sequences, approximately 13% of them singletons. The receptor's source is a young man who received the YFV17D yellow fever vaccine. Sequenced material: PBMCs, taken on the day of the yellow fever booster vaccination. The V and J genes are TRBV9 and TRBJ2-5, with 13 bases identical to TRBD2. The CDR3 nucleotides read TGTGCCAGCACACCACTAGCGGGAGGGCCGGGTGAGACCCAGTACTTC. This gives the protein CASTPLAGGPGETQYF.